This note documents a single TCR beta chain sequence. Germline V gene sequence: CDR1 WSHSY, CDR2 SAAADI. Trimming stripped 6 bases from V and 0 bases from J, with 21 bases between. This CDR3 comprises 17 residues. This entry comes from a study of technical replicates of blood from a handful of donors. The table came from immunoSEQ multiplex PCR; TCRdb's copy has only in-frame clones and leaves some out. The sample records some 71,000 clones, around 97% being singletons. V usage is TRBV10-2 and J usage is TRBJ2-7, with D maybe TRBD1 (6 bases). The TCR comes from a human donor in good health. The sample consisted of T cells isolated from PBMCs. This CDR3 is CASRRLNRGTRSYEQYF. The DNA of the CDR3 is TGCGCCAGCAGAAGATTAAATAGGGGGACCCGCTCCTACGAGCAGTACTTC.